This T cell receptor (beta chain) was captured by sequencing in a study of cytomegalovirus exposure and HLA in healthy donors. Germline lookup yields CDR1 MGHDK and CDR2 SYGVNS. CDR3 length equals 16 residues. Trimming removed 4 bases from V and 8 bases from J; junction bases left unmatched: 13. The study ran its PCR with 60 Vbeta and 13 Jbeta primers. The method was immunoSEQ multiplex PCR; TCRdb's version includes in-frame clones alone and lacks a portion of them. This table has about 150,000 clones, around 9.7% appearing once. The receptor was isolated from a man aged 50-60 years in good health and CMV-seronegative. Sequencing input: PBMCs. J is TRBJ1-3 and V is TRBV25-1, with 8 bases matching TRBD1. Here the CDR3 DNA reads TGTGCCAGCAGTGGCTCCCTTACAGGGACAGGTTACACCATATATTTT. Residues: CASSGSLTGTGYTIYF.